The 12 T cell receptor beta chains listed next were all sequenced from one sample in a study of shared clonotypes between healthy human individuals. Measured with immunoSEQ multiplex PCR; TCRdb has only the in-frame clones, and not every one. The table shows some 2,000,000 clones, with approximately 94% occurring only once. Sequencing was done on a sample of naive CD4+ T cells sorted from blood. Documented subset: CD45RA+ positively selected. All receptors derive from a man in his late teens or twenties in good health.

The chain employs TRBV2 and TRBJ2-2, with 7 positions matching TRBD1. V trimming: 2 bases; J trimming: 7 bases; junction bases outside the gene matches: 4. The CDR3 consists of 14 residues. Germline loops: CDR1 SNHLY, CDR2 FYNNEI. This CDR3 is CASSETGAGGELFF. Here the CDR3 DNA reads TGTGCCAGCAGTGAAACAGGGGCGGGCGGGGAGCTGTTTTTT.

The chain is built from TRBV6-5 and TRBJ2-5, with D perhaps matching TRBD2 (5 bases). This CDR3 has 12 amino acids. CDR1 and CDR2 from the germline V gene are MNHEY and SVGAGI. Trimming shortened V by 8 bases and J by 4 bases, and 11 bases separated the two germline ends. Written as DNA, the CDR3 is TGTGCCAGCGGGGTGGGAGCAGAGACCCAGTACTTC. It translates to CASGVGAETQYF.

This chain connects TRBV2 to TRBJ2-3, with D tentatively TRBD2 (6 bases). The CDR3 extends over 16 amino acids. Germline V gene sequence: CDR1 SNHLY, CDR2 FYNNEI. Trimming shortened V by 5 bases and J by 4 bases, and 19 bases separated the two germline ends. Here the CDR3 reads CASSYARTASADTQYF. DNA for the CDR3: TGTGCCAGCAGTTACGCCAGGACTGCTAGCGCAGATACGCAGTATTTT.

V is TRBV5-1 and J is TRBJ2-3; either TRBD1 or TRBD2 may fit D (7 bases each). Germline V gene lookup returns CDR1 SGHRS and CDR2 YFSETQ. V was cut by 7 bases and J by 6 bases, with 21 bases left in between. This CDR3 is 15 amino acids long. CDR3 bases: TGCGCCAGCGGGGACAGCGGGGAAACAGTGGATACGCAGTATTTT. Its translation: CASGDSGETVDTQYF.

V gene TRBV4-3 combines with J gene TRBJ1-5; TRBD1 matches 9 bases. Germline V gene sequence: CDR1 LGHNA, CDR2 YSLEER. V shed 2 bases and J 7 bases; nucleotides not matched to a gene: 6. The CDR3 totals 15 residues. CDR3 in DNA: TGCGCCAGCAGCCAACAGACAGGGGGAAGACAGCCCCAGCATTTT. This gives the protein CASSQQTGGRQPQHF.

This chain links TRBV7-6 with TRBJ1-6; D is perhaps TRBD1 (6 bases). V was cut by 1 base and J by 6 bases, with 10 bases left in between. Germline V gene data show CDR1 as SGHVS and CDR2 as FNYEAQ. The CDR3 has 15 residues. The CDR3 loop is CASSLETGGNSPLHF. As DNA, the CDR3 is TGTGCCAGCAGCTTAGAGACAGGTGGTAATTCACCCCTCCACTTT. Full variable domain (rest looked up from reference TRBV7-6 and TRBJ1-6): GAGVSQSPRYKVTKRGQDVALRCDPISGHVSLYWYRQALGQGPEFLTYFNYEAQQDKSGLPNDRFSAERPEGSISTLTIQRTEQRDSAMYRCASSLETGGNSPLHFGNGTRLTVT.

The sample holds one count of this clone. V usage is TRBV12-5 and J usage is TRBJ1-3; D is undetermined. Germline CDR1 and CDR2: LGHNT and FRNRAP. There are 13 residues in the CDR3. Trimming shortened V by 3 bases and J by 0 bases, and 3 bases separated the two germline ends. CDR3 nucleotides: TGTGCTAGTGGTTTTGGCTCTGGAAACACCATATATTTT. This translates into CASGFGSGNTIYF.

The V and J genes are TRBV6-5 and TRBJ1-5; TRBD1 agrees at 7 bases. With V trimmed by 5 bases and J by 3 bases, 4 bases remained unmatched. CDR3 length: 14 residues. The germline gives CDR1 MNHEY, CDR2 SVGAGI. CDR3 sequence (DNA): TGTGCCAGCAGTGACAGGGTTGACAATCAGCCCCAGCATTTT. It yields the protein CASSDRVDNQPQHF.

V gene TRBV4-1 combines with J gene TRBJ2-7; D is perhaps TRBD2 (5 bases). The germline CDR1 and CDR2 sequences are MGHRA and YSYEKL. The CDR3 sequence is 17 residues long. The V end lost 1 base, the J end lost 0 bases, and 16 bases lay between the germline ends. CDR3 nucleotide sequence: TGCGCCAGCAGCCAAGGAGGGTTGGCGTCTAGCTCCTACGAGCAGTACTTC. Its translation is CASSQGGLASSSYEQYF.

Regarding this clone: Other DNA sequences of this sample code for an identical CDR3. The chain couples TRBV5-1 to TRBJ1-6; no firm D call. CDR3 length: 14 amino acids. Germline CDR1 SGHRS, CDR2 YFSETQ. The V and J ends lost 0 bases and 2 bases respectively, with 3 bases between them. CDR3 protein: CASSLDPYNSPLHF. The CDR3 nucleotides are TGCGCCAGCAGCTTGGACCCCTATAATTCACCCCTCCACTTT.

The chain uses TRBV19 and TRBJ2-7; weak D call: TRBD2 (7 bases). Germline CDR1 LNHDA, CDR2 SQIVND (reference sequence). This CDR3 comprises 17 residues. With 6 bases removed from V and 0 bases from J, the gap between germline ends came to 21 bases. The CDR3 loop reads CASSATGGGGRSYEQYF. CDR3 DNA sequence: TGTGCCAGTAGCGCCACAGGAGGCGGGGGCCGCTCCTACGAGCAGTACTTC.

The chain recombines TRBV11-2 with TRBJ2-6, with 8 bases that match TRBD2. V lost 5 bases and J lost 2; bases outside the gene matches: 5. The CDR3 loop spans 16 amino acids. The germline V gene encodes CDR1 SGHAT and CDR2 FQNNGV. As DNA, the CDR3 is TGTGCCAGCAGCCCACGGGAGGGGGCTGGGGCCAACGTCCTGACTTTC. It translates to CASSPREGAGANVLTF.